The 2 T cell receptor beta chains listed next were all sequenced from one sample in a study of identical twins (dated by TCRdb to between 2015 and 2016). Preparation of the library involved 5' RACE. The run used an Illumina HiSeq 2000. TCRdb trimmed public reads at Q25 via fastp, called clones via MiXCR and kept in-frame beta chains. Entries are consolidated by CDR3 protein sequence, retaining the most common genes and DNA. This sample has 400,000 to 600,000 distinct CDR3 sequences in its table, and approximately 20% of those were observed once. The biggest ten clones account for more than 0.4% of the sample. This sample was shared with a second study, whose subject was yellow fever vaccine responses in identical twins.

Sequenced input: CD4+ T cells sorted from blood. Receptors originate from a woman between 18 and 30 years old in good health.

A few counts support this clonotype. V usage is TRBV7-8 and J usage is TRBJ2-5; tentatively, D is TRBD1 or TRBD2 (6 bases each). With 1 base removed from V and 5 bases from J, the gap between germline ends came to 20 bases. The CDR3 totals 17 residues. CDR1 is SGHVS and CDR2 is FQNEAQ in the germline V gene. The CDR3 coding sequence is TGTGCCAGCAGCTTAGTGGTCTTGGGGGGCGCGGGGGAGACCCAGTACTTC. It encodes CASSLVVLGGAGETQYF.

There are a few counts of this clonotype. The CDR3, as DNA: TGTGCCAGCTCACCGACAGGAAGCCCAGATACGCAGTATTTT. The encoded protein is CASSPTGSPDTQYF. V and J are TRBV18 and TRBJ2-3, with D possibly TRBD1 on 6 matching bases. The CDR3 has 14 residues. Per germline, CDR1 KGHSH and CDR2 LQKENI. The V and J ends lost 3 bases and 4 bases respectively, with 11 bases between them.